Described below is a single T cell receptor (beta chain) sequence and its context. The CDR3 runs to 16 residues. Germline V CDR1 and CDR2: SQVTM, ANQGSEA. V gave up 6 bases and J gave up 0 bases, with 15 bases separating them. Clones were read by immunoSEQ multiplex PCR, and TCRdb kept only the in-frame ones, dropping some. Here the sample spans 35,000 to 50,000 clones, 80% to 95% being singletons. The entry originates in a study of T cell changes during pregnancy in multiple sclerosis. The TCR was taken from a female donor in good health, enrolled as a control in a pregnancy study. The chain has TRBV29-1 and TRBJ2-6, with D perhaps matching TRBD1 (6 bases). The material sequenced was CD4+ T cells from peripheral blood mononuclear cells, taken after pregnancy. The CDR3 coding sequence is TGCAGCGTGGCCCGGGACACAGACTCTGGGGCCAACGTCCTGACTTTC. Its translation: CSVARDTDSGANVLTF. Full variable domain (outside the CDR3, taken from reference TRBV29-1 and TRBJ2-6): SAVISQKPSRDICQRGTSLTIQCQVDSQVTMMFWYRQQPGQSLTLIATANQGSEATYESGFVIDKFPISRPNLTFSTLTVSNMSPEDSSIYLCSVARDTDSGANVLTFGAGSRLTVL.